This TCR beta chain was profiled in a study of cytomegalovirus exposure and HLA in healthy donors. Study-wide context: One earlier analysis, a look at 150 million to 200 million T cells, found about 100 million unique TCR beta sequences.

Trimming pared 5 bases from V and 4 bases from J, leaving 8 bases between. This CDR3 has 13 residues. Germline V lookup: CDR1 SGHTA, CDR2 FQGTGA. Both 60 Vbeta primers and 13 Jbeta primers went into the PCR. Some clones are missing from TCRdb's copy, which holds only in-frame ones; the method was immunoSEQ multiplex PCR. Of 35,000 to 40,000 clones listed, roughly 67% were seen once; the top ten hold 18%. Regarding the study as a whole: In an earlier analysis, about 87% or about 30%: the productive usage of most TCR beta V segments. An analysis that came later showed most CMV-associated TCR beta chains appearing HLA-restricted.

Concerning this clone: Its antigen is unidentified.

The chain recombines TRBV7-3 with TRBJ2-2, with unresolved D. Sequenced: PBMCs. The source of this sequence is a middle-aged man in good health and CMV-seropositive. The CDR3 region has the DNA TGTGCCAGCAGCCTGGTGAGCACCGGGGAGCTGTTTTTT. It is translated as CASSLVSTGELFF.